This T cell receptor beta chain was sequenced in a study of identifying expanded T cells in peripheral blood. No infections or other immune events were documented during collection. Profiled with immunoSEQ multiplex PCR; TCRdb holds only in-frame clones, not every one. The table records about 97,000 clones, around 88% of them present only once. CDR3 length: 14 amino acids. Germline V gene sequence: CDR1 PRHDT, CDR2 FYEKMQ (reference sequence). The V gene lost 0 bases and the J gene lost 0 bases, with 5 bases spanning the gap. This chain joins TRBV13 and TRBJ1-2, with no clear D. Sequencing was performed on blood. The receptor was derived from a person between 18 and 75 years old in good health. The CDR3 region is CASSLGRPNYGYTF. The CDR3 coding sequence is TGTGCCAGCAGCTTAGGGCGTCCTAACTATGGCTACACCTTC.